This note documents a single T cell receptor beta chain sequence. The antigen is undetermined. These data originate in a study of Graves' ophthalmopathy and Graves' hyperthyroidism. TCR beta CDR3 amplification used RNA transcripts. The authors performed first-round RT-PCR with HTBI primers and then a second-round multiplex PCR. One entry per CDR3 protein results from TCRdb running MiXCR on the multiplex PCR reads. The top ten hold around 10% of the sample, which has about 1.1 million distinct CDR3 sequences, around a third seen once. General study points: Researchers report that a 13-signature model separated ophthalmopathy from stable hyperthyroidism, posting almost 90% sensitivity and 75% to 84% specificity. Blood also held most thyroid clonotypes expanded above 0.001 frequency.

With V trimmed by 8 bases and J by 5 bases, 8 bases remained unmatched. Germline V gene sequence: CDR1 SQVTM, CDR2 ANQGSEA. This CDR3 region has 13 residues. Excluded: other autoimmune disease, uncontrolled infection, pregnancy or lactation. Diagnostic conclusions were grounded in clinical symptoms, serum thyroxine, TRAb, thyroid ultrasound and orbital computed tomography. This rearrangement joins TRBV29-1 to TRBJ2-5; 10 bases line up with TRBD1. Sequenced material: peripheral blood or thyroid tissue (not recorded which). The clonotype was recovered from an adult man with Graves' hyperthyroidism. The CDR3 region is CSLGTGEFETQYF. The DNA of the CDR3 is TGCAGCTTGGGGACAGGGGAGTTCGAGACCCAGTACTTC.